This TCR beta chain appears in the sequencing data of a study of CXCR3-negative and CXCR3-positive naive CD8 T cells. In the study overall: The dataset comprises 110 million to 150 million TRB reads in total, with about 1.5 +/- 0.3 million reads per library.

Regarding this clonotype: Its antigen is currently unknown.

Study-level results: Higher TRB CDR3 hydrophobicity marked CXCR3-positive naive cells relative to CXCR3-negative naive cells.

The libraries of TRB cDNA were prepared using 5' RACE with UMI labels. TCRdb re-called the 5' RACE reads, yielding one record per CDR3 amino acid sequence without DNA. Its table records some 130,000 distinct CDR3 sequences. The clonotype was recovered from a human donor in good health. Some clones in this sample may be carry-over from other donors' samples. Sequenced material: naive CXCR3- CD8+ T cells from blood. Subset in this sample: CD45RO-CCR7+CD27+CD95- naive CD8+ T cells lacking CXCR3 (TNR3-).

The CDR3: CASSISNRAEMNTEAFF. The chain is built from TRBV19 and TRBJ1-1; TCRdb designates TRBD1, a call that cannot be tested without DNA. Germline CDR1 reads LNHDA; CDR2 reads SQIVND (reference sequence). CDR3 size: 17 residues.